The 10 T cell receptor beta chains presented below share a single source sample, sequenced in a study of T-cell reconstitution after alpha-beta-depleted transplantation in children. Preparation of the TCRbeta library was carried out with unique molecular identifiers. TCRdb itself ran the PCR reads through MiXCR, one entry per CDR3 protein. The table has roughly 120,000 distinct CDR3 sequences, roughly 23% seen once. Sequenced material: PBMCs, mostly from graft donor cells, taken 180 days after TCRalphabeta/CD19-depleted stem cell transplant. Receptors were obtained from a male patient between 2 and 10 years old who had a stem cell transplant for chronic granulomatous disease, so the T cells may come from the graft donor.

The V gene is TRBV15, the J gene TRBJ1-6; 7 nucleotides line up with TRBD1. The CDR3 contains 13 residues. Trimming removed 9 bases from V and 5 bases from J; junction bases left unmatched: 4. Germline CDR1 and CDR2: LNHNV and YYDKDF (reference sequence). The CDR3 here is CATGTENNSPLHF. The CDR3 nucleotides are TGTGCCACTGGGACAGAGAATAATTCACCCCTCCACTTT.

CDR3 loop: CASSGGLGNEQFF. DNA for the CDR3: TGTGCCAGCAGCGGAGGGCTAGGGAATGAGCAGTTCTTC. This chain connects TRBV7-8 to TRBJ2-1, with TRBD2 as a possible D gene (6 bases). CDR3 length equals 13 residues. Germline V gene sequence: CDR1 SGHVS, CDR2 FQNEAQ. Trimming removed 5 bases at V and 7 bases at J, with 12 bases between.

The chain uses TRBV9 and TRBJ2-7, with D possibly being TRBD1 (5 bases). The CDR3 runs 15 residues. Trimming took off 2 bases at V and 3 bases at J, with 15 bases between the two ends. Germline V CDR1 and CDR2: SGDLS, YYNGEE. As DNA, the CDR3 is TGTGCCAGCAGCGTCAACAGGCCCCTCGACTACGAGCAGTACTTC. It specifies CASSVNRPLDYEQYF.

This chain uses TRBV12-3 or TRBV12-4 with TRBJ2-7, with 9 bases fitting TRBD1. This CDR3 has 14 residues. J gave up 7 bases and V 4 bases, and 8 bases lay outside the gene matches. CDR3 bases: TGTGCCAGCAGTTGGGGGGACAGGGCGGATGAGCAGTACTTC. Translating it yields CASSWGDRADEQYF.

This clonotype was detected many times. This sequence joins TRBV20-1 and TRBJ2-1, with D perhaps matching TRBD2 (5 bases). CDR3 size: 14 residues. V lost 1 base to trimming and J lost 7 bases, with 14 bases between them. The germline V gene has CDR1 DFQATT and CDR2 SNEGSKA (reference sequence). CDR3 nucleotide sequence: TGCAGTGCTAGAGGCCCATCGGACTGGAATGAGCAGTTCTTC. Amino acid sequence: CSARGPSDWNEQFF.

This clonotype was seen at least ten times. CDR3 coding DNA: TGTGCCAGCAGTGACCACCCAGGGGACAACTATGGCTACACCTTC. Translating it yields CASSDHPGDNYGYTF. V usage is TRBV25-1 and J usage is TRBJ1-2, with TRBD1 as a possible D gene (6 bases). The CDR3 extends over 15 amino acids. V was cut by 3 bases and J by 2 bases, with 13 bases left in between. CDR1 MGHDK and CDR2 SYGVNS come from the germline V gene.

This chain joins TRBV20-1 and TRBJ2-1; 10 bases map to TRBD2. Germline lookup yields CDR1 DFQATT and CDR2 SNEGSKA (reference sequence). V trimming: 3 bases; J trimming: 3 bases; junction bases outside the gene matches: 8. The CDR3 is 16 residues long. In DNA, the CDR3 is TGCAGTGCTAGCCCCCTCACTAGCGGGGACTACAATGAGCAGTTCTTC. It yields the protein CSASPLTSGDYNEQFF.

This clonotype was recorded many times. J is TRBJ1-1 and V is TRBV29-1; 7 positions match TRBD1. This CDR3 is built from 14 residues. After removal of 4 bases from V and 1 base from J, the junction contained 6 bases not matched to a gene. The germline CDR1 and CDR2 sequences are SQVTM and ANQGSEA. The CDR3 sequence: CSVVTTGPNTEAFF. CDR3 DNA sequence: TGCAGCGTTGTCACGACAGGGCCGAACACTGAAGCTTTCTTT.

The table lists this clonotype with a few counts. The chain recombines TRBV12-3 or TRBV12-4 with TRBJ1-6; possible D gene TRBD1, 5 bases. Deletions cut 7 bases from V and 7 bases from J, with 11 bases between. The CDR3 is 13 residues long. DNA of the CDR3: TGTGCCAGCACCCCAGGGTGGAATTCACCCCTCCACTTT. This codes for CASTPGWNSPLHF.

In its sample, this clonotype was seen many times. The chain carries TRBV9 and TRBJ2-1; 7 nucleotides agree with TRBD1. J was trimmed by 6 bases and V by 3 bases; bases with no gene match: 3. Per germline, CDR1 SGDLS and CDR2 YYNGEE. The CDR3 has 13 amino acids. The CDR3 nucleotides are TGTGCCAGCAGCGACTGGGACAGCAATGAGCAGTTCTTC. Protein: CASSDWDSNEQFF.